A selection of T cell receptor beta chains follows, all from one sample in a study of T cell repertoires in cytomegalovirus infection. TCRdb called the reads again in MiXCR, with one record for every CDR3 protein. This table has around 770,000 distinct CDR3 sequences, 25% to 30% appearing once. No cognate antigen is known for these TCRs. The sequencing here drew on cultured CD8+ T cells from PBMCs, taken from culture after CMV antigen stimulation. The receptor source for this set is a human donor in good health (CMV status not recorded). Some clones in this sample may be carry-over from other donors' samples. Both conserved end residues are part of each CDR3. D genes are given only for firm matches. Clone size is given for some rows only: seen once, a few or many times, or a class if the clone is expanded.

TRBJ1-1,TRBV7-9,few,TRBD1,TGTGCCACCCTAACTAGCAGGGGGAGCATGAACACTGAAGCTTTCTTT,CATLTSRGSMNTEAFF
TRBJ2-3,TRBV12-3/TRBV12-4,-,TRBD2,TGTGCCACCAGTTTAGCGGGACTAGCGGGGGCTACGCAGTATTTT,CATSLAGLAGATQYF
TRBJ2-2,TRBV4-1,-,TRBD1,TGCGCCAGCAGCCAGGGACAGGGGGCCGGGGAGCTGTTTTTT,CASSQGQGAGELFF
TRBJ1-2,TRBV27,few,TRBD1,TGTGCCAGCACCCGGACAGGGGCGTCTGGCTACACCTTC,CASTRTGASGYTF
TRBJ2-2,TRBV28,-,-,TGTGCCAGCAGGTTCGGGGGGCCTTATAACACCGGGGAGCTGTTTTTT,CASRFGGPYNTGELFF
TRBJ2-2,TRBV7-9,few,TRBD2,TGTGCCAGCAGCTCCAGCGAACTAGCGGGGGGGCTAGAGACCGGGGAGCTGTTTTTT,CASSSSELAGGLETGELFF
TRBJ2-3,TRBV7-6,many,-,TGTGCCAGCAGCTTAGCGATAGGCAGACTCACAGATACGCAGTATTTT,CASSLAIGRLTDTQYF
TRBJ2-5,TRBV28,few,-,TGTGCCAGCAGTTCCCGGTACAGGGTTGAAGAGACCCAGTACTTC,CASSSRYRVEETQYF
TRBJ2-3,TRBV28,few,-,TGTGCCAGCAGTTTCGTGGGTCTTAGCACAGATACGCAGTATTTT,CASSFVGLSTDTQYF
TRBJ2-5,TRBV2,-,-,TGTGCCAGCAGTAATACATTTACTCCTCAAGAGACCCAGTACTTC,CASSNTFTPQETQYF
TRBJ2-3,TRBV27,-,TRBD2,TGTGCCAGCAGGTACCTGGGACTAGCGGACACAGATACGCAGTATTTT,CASRYLGLADTDTQYF
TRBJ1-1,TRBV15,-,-,TGTGCCACCAGCAGAGATGCAGGGTTCGACACTGAAGCTTTCTTT,CATSRDAGFDTEAFF
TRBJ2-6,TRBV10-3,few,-,TGTGCCATCAGTGAGGAGACTAGTGGGGCCAACGTCCTGACTTTC,CAISEETSGANVLTF
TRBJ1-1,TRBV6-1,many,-,TGTGCCAGCGGGCTGAAGGGAATGAACACTGAAGCTTTCTTT,CASGLKGMNTEAFF
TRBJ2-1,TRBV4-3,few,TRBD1,TGCGCCAGCAGCCAAGATGTGAGAGGGGGCAGCCCCTACAATGAGCAGTTCTTC,CASSQDVRGGSPYNEQFF
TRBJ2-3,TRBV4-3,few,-,TGCGCCAGCAGCCAAGATTCCGGGGACACGCAGTATTTT,CASSQDSGDTQYF
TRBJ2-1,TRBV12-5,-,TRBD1,TGTGCTAGTGGTTCAGGGGGCGATGAGCAGTTCTTC,CASGSGGDEQFF
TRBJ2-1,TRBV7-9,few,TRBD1,TGTGCCAGCAGCTCTTACCCGGACAGGGGAATCAATGAGCAGTTCTTC,CASSSYPDRGINEQFF
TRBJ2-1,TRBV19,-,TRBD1,TGTGCCAGTAGTTCGACAGGGGGAACATTAAATGAGCAGTTCTTC,CASSSTGGTLNEQFF
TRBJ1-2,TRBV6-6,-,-,TGTGCCAGCAGTTACGGCCAGACATCGCCTAACTATGGCTACACCTTC,CASSYGQTSPNYGYTF
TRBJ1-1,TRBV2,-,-,TGTGCCAGCAGTGAAAGGGGCGGTGAAGCTTTCTTT,CASSERGGEAFF
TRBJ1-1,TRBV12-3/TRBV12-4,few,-,TGTGCCAGCAGTTTAGGAGCGCCAAAAATTGAAGCTTTCTTT,CASSLGAPKIEAFF
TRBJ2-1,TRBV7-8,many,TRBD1,TGTGCCAGCAGCTTAGTCGGACAGGGGGTCTACAATGAGCAGTTCTTC,CASSLVGQGVYNEQFF